Here is one TCR beta chain with its context. The antigen is unknown. A distinct unique molecular identifier was carried by each TCR cDNA molecule. TCRdb called the 5' RACE reads again in MiXCR, with one record for every CDR3 protein. The sample records roughly 17,000 distinct CDR3 sequences, around 6.8% being singletons. CDR3 length: 19 residues. This sample was included in a study of spatial heterogeneity in lung cancer. Study-wide points: Nonsynonymous mutation counts, ubiquitous and regional, were tracked by the respective counts of ubiquitous and regional expanded TCRs. Tumor mutation counts were tracked by expanded intratumoral alpha and beta TCR counts.

Noted time point: sample taken at primary tumor resection. Donation came from some 72 patients with untreated early-stage non-small cell lung cancer. Unsorted whole RNA samples from tumor, nontumor lung or frozen PBMC were sequenced. The specimen was lung tumor tissue, collected at surgery. The sequence was obtained from a female donor with early-stage non-small cell lung cancer. The genes are TRBV3-2 and TRBJ2-7; no DNA check was done on the table's D call, TRBD2. TRBV3-2 is listed as a pseudogene. The CDR3 DNA follows: TGTGCCAGCAGCCTCCGACTAGCGGGGGATGGCCCTCCAAACTACGAGCAGTACTTC. Translation: CASSLRLAGDGPPNYEQYF.